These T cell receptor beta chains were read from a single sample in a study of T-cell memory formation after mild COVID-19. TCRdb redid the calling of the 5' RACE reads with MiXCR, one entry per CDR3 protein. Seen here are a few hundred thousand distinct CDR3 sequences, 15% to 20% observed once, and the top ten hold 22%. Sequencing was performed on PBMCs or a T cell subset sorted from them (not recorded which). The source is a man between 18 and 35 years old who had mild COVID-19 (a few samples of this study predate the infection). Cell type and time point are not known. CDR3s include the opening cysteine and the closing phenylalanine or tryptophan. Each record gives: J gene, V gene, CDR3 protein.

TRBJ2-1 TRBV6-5 CASSYSSGDSYNEQFF
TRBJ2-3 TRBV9 CASSVDRASTDTQYF
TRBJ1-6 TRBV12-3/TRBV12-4 CASRSRGSSYNSPLHF
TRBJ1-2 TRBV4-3 CASSQVQGDPYGYTF
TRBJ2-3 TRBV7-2 CASSDPPGTSPDTQYF
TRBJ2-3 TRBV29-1 CSVGTGTTSTDTQYF
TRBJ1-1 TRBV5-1 CASSPADRGMRTEAFF
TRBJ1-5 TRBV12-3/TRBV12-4 CASEAQLNQPQHF
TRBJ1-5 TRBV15 CATSRAGSSQPQHF
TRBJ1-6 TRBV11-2 CASSPSGLSNSPLHF
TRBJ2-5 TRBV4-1 CASSQGDLIKTQYF
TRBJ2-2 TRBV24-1 CATSEQNPGNGGELFF
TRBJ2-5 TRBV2 CASLFTESQYF
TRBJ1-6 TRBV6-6 CASRGRGSPREGNSPLHF
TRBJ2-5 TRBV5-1 CASSLQGVEETQYF
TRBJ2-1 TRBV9 CASSVGRLAGGLRSYNEQFF
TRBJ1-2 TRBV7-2 CASSSEQTDYGYTF
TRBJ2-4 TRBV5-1 CASTNDVAKNIQYF
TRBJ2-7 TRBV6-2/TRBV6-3 CASSGDEQYF
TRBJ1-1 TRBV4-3 CASSQEAGTEAFF
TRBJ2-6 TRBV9 CASSAGSGANVLTF
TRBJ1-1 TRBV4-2 CASSQDPAATEAFF
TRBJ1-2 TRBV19 CASSIQAPGFGYTF
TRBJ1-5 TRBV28 CASSLVDRAGQPQHF
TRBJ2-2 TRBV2 CASSEAAGSGELFF
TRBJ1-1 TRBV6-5 CASSYRGRPFF
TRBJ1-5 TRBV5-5 CASSQGGQPQHF
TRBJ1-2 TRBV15 CATSRKGQGDGYTF
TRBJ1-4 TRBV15 CATSREGRKLFF
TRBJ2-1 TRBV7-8 CASSLESGGPLGEQFF
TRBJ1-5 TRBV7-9 CASSLDPGVNQPQHF
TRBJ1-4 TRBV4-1 CASSHPPAGQEGEKLFF
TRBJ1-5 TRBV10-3 CAISESSENQPQHF
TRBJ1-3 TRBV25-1 CASSELGSVFSGNTIYF
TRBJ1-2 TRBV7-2 CASSLTGLGGYTF
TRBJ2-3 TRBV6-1 CASSRWGILTDTQYF
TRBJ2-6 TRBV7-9 CASSPPTGSGANVLTF
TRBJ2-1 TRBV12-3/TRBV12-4 CASSLDQRGYNEQFF